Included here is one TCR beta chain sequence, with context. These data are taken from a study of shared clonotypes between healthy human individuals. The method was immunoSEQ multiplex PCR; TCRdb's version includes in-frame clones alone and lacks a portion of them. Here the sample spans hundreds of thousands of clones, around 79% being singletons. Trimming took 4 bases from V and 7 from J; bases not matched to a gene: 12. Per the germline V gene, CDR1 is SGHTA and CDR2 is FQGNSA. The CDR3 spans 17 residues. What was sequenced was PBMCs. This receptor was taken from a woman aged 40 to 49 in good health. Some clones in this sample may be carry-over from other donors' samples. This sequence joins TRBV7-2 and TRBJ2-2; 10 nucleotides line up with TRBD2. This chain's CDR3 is CASSSQLAGVLSGELFF. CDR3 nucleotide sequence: TGTGCCAGCAGCTCCCAGCTAGCGGGAGTTCTTAGCGGGGAGCTGTTTTTT.